This T cell receptor (beta chain) is from a study of T cells in Graves' hyperthyroidism and ophthalmopathy. Study details: It was at initial diagnosis, before any treatment, that peripheral blood was collected. Regarding the study as a whole: Ophthalmopathy, as predicted by the model, came a median 6.5 months after the prediction.

TCR beta CDR3 sequences were amplified from RNA transcripts. RT-PCR in the first round (using the HTBI primer set) targeted the TCR CDR3. TCRdb processed the multiplex PCR reads anew with MiXCR; each CDR3 protein has one entry. Seen here are under 300,000 distinct CDR3 sequences, less than 30% observed once, and the top ten hold roughly 24%. This clonotype was counted many times. Antigen specificity is unknown. Clinical symptoms, serum thyroxine, TRAb, thyroid ultrasound and orbital computed tomography established diagnosis. Cells are PBMCs isolated from around 9.4 ml of fresh blood. Between the trimmed V and J ends, which lost 3 bases and 4 bases, there was a span of 10 bases. Germline lookup yields CDR1 SGHDT and CDR2 YYEEEE. The CDR3 extends over 13 amino acids.

The TCR originated in a man aged 40-49 years with Graves' hyperthyroidism that later progressed to Graves' ophthalmopathy. The rearrangement links TRBV5-6 to TRBJ1-2; tentative D call: TRBD1 (5 bases). Sample: blood. The chain's CDR3 is CASSWWGSYGYTF. As DNA, the CDR3 is TGTGCCAGCAGCTGGTGGGGGTCCTATGGCTACACCTTC.